Detailed here is one T cell receptor beta chain. What it recognizes is unknown. Assay: immunoSEQ multiplex PCR; the TCRdb copy retains only in-frame clones and omits some. Counted here are some 31,000 clones, around 80% occurring once; the ten biggest clones make up over 7%. Described time point: week 23, last vaccination. What each vaccine dose contained was 300 ug of mutant IDH1 20-mer peptide, accompanied by topical imiquimod. The trim removed 3 bases at V and 1 base at J, leaving 1 base unmatched. This CDR3 is built from 15 residues. Germline loops: CDR1 SGDLS, CDR2 YYNGEE. The sample belongs to a study of a mutant IDH1 vaccine in newly diagnosed glioma. As for the study in general: Across weeks 1, 3, 5, 7, 11, 15, 19 and 23, patients received a vaccination each time, eight in all. Beforehand, treatment had been radiotherapy, temozolomide, or both; the majority received both. The first vaccination came 4-6 weeks after radiotherapy alone, or with temozolomide cycles. General observations from the study: It was just under 95% of patients that developed vaccine-induced immune responses.

The rearrangement uses TRBV9 and TRBJ1-5, with TRBD1 matching over 10 bases. The sample consisted of PBMCs, taken from a glioma patient whose treatment included an IDH1 peptide vaccine. The receptor was derived from a woman in her late teens or twenties with glioma. CDR3 sequence: CASSGQGASNQPQHF. The CDR3, as DNA: TGTGCCAGCAGCGGACAGGGGGCCAGCAATCAGCCCCAGCATTTT.